One TCR beta chain is described in this entry. What it recognizes is unknown. The data were taken from a study of T-cell memory formation after mild COVID-19. Notes on the study in general: Contracting CD4+ clones sat mainly in CM and EM; CD8+ in EMRA.

With 1 base removed from V and 10 bases from J, the gap between germline ends came to 13 bases. There are 13 residues in the CDR3. The germline gives CDR1 SEHNR, CDR2 FQNEAQ (reference sequence). MiXCR, run by TCRdb on the 5' RACE reads, gives a single entry per CDR3 protein. Here the sample spans roughly 370,000 distinct CDR3 sequences, 15% to 20% being singletons. The TCR comes from a man aged 18 to 35 who had mild COVID-19 (a few samples of this study predate the infection). Cell type and time point are not known. This sequence joins TRBV7-9 and TRBJ1-1; no definite D call. The source material was PBMCs or a T cell subset sorted from them (not recorded which). CDR3 sequence reads: CASSLDAGSTAFF. The CDR3 DNA sequence: TGTGCCAGCAGCTTAGACGCGGGAAGTACAGCTTTCTTT.